The clone carrying this T cell receptor (beta chain) showed up just a few times. Its antigen remains unknown. The entry originates in a study of T-cell reconstitution after alpha-beta-depleted transplantation in children. Findings and caveats of the study: About two months after transplant, alpha-beta T cells reportedly came from several hundred expanded graft clones.

The V segment lost 4 bases and the J segment 4 bases; nucleotides outside the gene matches: 9. From germline, CDR1 is ENHRY and CDR2 SYGVKD. CDR3 length: 15 residues. TCRbeta library construction was performed incorporating unique molecular identifiers. Via MiXCR, TCRdb re-called the PCR reads, giving one row per CDR3 protein. This table holds about a million distinct CDR3 sequences, roughly 29% found once. The sample here was PBMCs, mostly from graft donor cells, taken 360 days after TCRalphabeta/CD19-depleted stem cell transplant. The V and J genes are TRBV10-3 and TRBJ2-5, with 7 bases matching TRBD1. This clonotype was sampled from a boy under two years old who had a stem cell transplant for SCID, so the T cells may come from the graft donor. The CDR3 loop is CAISGYLGTAETQYF. DNA for the CDR3: TGTGCCATCAGTGGATATCTGGGGACAGCAGAGACCCAGTACTTC.